This is a list of T cell receptor beta chains from one sample in a study of T cell repertoires in cytomegalovirus infection. MiXCR, applied by TCRdb to the reads, yields one record per CDR3 protein. The sample lists about 500,000 distinct CDR3 sequences; around 30% were seen once. No antigen is known for these receptors. The specimen was cultured PBMCs, collected from culture after CMV antigen stimulation. The receptors derive from a human donor in good health (CMV status not recorded). Some clones in this sample may be carry-over from other donors' samples. CDR3s include the opening cysteine and the closing phenylalanine or tryptophan. The D gene is left open where the match is weak. Clone size, where shown, is once, few, many, or a class for clones that have expanded.

j_gene: TRBJ1-4
d_gene: .
abundance: .
v_gene: TRBV6-5
CDR3nt: TGTGCCAGCAGTTACTGGGGGGCGGATGAAAAACTGTTTTTT
CDR3aa: CASSYWGADEKLFF

j_gene: TRBJ1-5
d_gene: TRBD1
abundance: few
v_gene: TRBV15
CDR3nt: TGTGCCACCAGCAGAAGGACCCGGGACAGGATGCAGCCCCAGCATTTT
CDR3aa: CATSRRTRDRMQPQHF

j_gene: TRBJ2-6
d_gene: .
abundance: .
v_gene: TRBV19
CDR3nt: TGTGCCACCTGGGATGGACGGGGCGCGGCGGCCAACGTCCTGACTTTC
CDR3aa: CATWDGRGAAANVLTF

j_gene: TRBJ2-1
d_gene: .
abundance: .
v_gene: TRBV27
CDR3nt: TGTGCCAGCAGTTTCACTAGTTTGGGTAATGAGCAGTTCTTC
CDR3aa: CASSFTSLGNEQFF

j_gene: TRBJ2-3
d_gene: .
abundance: many
v_gene: TRBV12-3/TRBV12-4
CDR3nt: TGTGCCAGCAGGGCCAGCGGTAGCACAGATACGCAGTATTTT
CDR3aa: CASRASGSTDTQYF

j_gene: TRBJ1-2
d_gene: TRBD1
abundance: many
v_gene: TRBV7-2
CDR3nt: TGTGCCAGCAGCTTAACGATCACCGGGACAGGGGTTGGCTACACCTTC
CDR3aa: CASSLTITGTGVGYTF

j_gene: TRBJ1-4
d_gene: TRBD1
abundance: once
v_gene: TRBV12-3/TRBV12-4
CDR3nt: TGTGCCAGTCAGGGGGCTGAGGAAAAACTGTTTTTT
CDR3aa: CASQGAEEKLFF

j_gene: TRBJ2-2
d_gene: TRBD1
abundance: few
v_gene: TRBV5-4
CDR3nt: TGTGCCAGCAGGAATTACGACAGGGTGGGGAACACCGGGGAGCTGTTTTTT
CDR3aa: CASRNYDRVGNTGELFF

j_gene: TRBJ2-3
d_gene: TRBD1
abundance: once
v_gene: TRBV6-6
CDR3nt: TGTGCCAGCAGTTACGGGGCCCAAAACAGGGGCCTCCGCACAGATACGCAGTATTTT
CDR3aa: CASSYGAQNRGLRTDTQYF

j_gene: TRBJ1-5
d_gene: .
abundance: .
v_gene: TRBV6-8
CDR3nt: TGTGCCAGCAGTAACGCCAAGCTGCCGGGGCAGCCCCAGCATTTT
CDR3aa: CASSNAKLPGQPQHF

j_gene: TRBJ2-7
d_gene: .
abundance: .
v_gene: TRBV4-3
CDR3nt: TGCGCCAGCAGCCAAGACGCTCCGGCCGGGGACGAGCAGTACTTC
CDR3aa: CASSQDAPAGDEQYF

j_gene: TRBJ2-3
d_gene: .
abundance: few
v_gene: TRBV7-3
CDR3nt: TGTGCCAGCAGCCCCCCGCCGGGAGATACGCAGTATTTT
CDR3aa: CASSPPPGDTQYF